This TCR beta chain stems from a study of T cell responses to AZD1222 COVID-19 vaccine. For the study at large: Analysis merged second doses at about 4 or about 12 weeks.

In regard to this clone: No antigen is known for it.

Clones were sequenced by immunoSEQ multiplex PCR, and TCRdb holds only the in-frame ones, with some missing. The repertoire holds 120,000 or so clones, with 70% to 90% as singletons. This CDR3 is 16 amino acids long. V was pared by 2 bases and J by 8 bases, with 5 bases of the junction left unmatched. Germline V lookup: CDR1 MGHRA, CDR2 YSYEKL. Study conclusions and caveats: AZD1222 recipients seropositive at baseline numbered only 5 or 6. Repertoire sampling happened only post peak T cell response.

Here the sequenced sample was peripheral blood, taken on day 0 of AZD1222 vaccination. This sequence originates from an adult in good health. V gene TRBV4-1 combines with J gene TRBJ2-1; 14 nucleotides agree with TRBD2. The CDR3 loop is CASSQRLAGGMDEQFF. Written as DNA, the CDR3 is TGCGCCAGCAGCCAAAGACTAGCGGGAGGGATGGATGAGCAGTTCTTC.